The clone carrying this T cell receptor (beta chain) has just one count. One junction end disagrees with the germline gene, perhaps due to a read error. MiXCR, applied by TCRdb to the 5' RACE reads, yields one record per CDR3 protein. Among a few hundred thousand distinct CDR3 sequences listed, roughly a sixth were seen once. CDR3 length equals 13 residues. From germline, CDR1 is SQVTM and CDR2 ANQGSEA. The data derive from a study of T cells after yellow fever vaccination. The rearrangement links TRBV29-1 to TRBJ1-2; the D is unclear. The starting material was PBMCs, obtained about 5 days after the first yellow fever vaccination. The sequence came from a man in his late teens or twenties who received the YFV17D yellow fever vaccine. CDR3 sequence (DNA): TGCAGCGTTTGGACCGGACTGAACTATAGCTACACCTTC. Translated, it gives CSVWTGLNYSYTF.